These 27 T cell receptor beta chains originate from one sample sequenced in a study of T cell responses to AZD1222 COVID-19 vaccine. Clones were read by immunoSEQ multiplex PCR, and TCRdb kept only the in-frame ones, dropping some. The profile covers 130,000 or so clones, with around 94% appearing a single time and 6.6% taken by the ten largest. This specimen consisted of peripheral blood, obtained on day 0 of AZD1222 vaccination. The receptor set was obtained from an adult in good health.

This clone was seen just once. The chain joins TRBV28 to TRBJ2-3, with 10 bases aligning to TRBD1. Germline loops: CDR1 MDHEN, CDR2 SYDVKM. J gave up 3 bases and V 5 bases, and 5 bases lay outside the gene matches. This CDR3 contains 15 residues. The CDR3 DNA sequence: TGTGCCAGCAGTCCTCCGGGACAGGGGACAGATACGCAGTATTTT. It codes for CASSPPGQGTDTQYF.

This chain uses TRBV4-1 with TRBJ2-1; 8 bases map to TRBD2. Looked up from germline, CDR1 is MGHRA and CDR2 is YSYEKL. V lost 4 bases and J lost 8; bases outside the gene matches: 13. There are 16 residues in the CDR3. The CDR3 reads CASSLTRGGGWHEQFF. The CDR3 nucleotides are TGCGCCAGCAGCCTCACTCGGGGGGGAGGGTGGCATGAGCAGTTCTTC.

The V gene is TRBV13, the J gene TRBJ2-7, with 10 bases fitting TRBD1. Germline V gene lookup returns CDR1 PRHDT and CDR2 FYEKMQ (reference sequence). The ends lost 3 bases at V and 3 bases at J; junction bases unmatched: 5. The CDR3 extends over 15 amino acids. This CDR3 reads CASSFVGQGSYEQYF. The CDR3 DNA reads TGTGCCAGCAGCTTTGTGGGACAGGGGAGCTACGAGCAGTACTTC.

The chain employs TRBV4-2 and TRBJ1-6, with D unclear. V lost 4 bases, J lost 5 bases, and 12 bases lay in between. Germline CDR1 and CDR2: LGHNA and YNFKEQ. The CDR3 extends over 15 amino acids. The CDR3 here is CASSRGHNNNSPLHF. CDR3 sequence (DNA): TGTGCCAGCAGCCGAGGGCACAATAATAATTCACCCCTCCACTTT.

The chain uses TRBV24-1 and TRBJ2-1; 15 bases fit TRBD2. Germline V gene lookup returns CDR1 KGHDR and CDR2 SFDVKD. The CDR3 is 17 residues long. Trimming cost V 3 bases and J 8 bases; bases outside gene matches: 7. The CDR3 is CATSDAPGTSGGHEQFF. The CDR3 DNA reads as TGTGCCACCAGTGATGCCCCCGGGACTAGCGGGGGGCATGAGCAGTTCTTC.

The V and J genes are TRBV6-5 and TRBJ1-2; possible D gene TRBD1, 5 bases. V lost 6 bases and J lost 5, with 10 bases in between. The CDR3 runs to 12 residues. Germline-derived CDR1 and CDR2 are MNHEY and SVGAGI. CDR3: CASRTEPYGYTF. In DNA form, the CDR3 reads TGTGCCAGCAGGACAGAACCGTATGGCTACACCTTC.

This chain links TRBV10-1 with TRBJ2-3; D not certain. The CDR3 sequence is 13 residues long. Germline V gene lookup returns CDR1 WNHNN and CDR2 SYGVQD (reference sequence). V lost 9 bases and J lost 2, with 12 bases in between. The CDR3: CASGDSYTDTQYF. CDR3 nucleotide sequence: TGCGCCAGTGGAGACTCCTACACAGATACGCAGTATTTT.

The chain recombines TRBV6-5 with TRBJ2-3; tentative D call: TRBD2 (5 bases). The CDR3 is 13 residues long. CDR1 MNHEY and CDR2 SVGAGI come from the germline V gene. With 0 bases removed from V and 4 bases from J, the gap between germline ends came to 5 bases. This chain's CDR3 is CASSYSRADTQYF. DNA for the CDR3: TGTGCCAGCAGTTACTCGAGGGCAGATACGCAGTATTTT.

The rearrangement uses TRBV28 and TRBJ1-2; maybe TRBD1 (5 bases). Trimming removed 5 bases at V and 8 bases at J, with 24 bases between. The germline V gene has CDR1 MDHEN and CDR2 SYDVKM. This CDR3 has 16 amino acids. The CDR3 here is CASSAYSAALGPGYTF. CDR3 bases: TGTGCCAGCAGTGCTTACTCCGCGGCCTTGGGGCCCGGCTACACCTTC.

V and J are TRBV2 and TRBJ1-5; D may be TRBD1 (5 bases). Germline values: CDR1 SNHLY, CDR2 FYNNEI. Trimming pared 8 bases from V and 0 bases from J, leaving 14 bases between. The CDR3 length is 15 residues. The CDR3 region has the DNA TGTGCCAGCGGGGGGAGGGCCAATAGCAATCAGCCCCAGCATTTT. Translating gives CASGGRANSNQPQHF.

About this clone: At the DNA level, this CDR3 is encoded by other sequences in the same sample as well. The gene calls are TRBV5-1 and TRBJ2-5, with D possibly TRBD2 on 5 matching bases. The CDR3 is 11 residues long. V was shortened by 5 bases and J by 7 bases, with 9 bases between the two germline ends. Germline V lookup: CDR1 SGHRS, CDR2 YFSETQ. In nucleotides, the CDR3 is TGCGCCAGCAGTTTAGAGGGGACCCAGTACTTC. Protein sequence: CASSLEGTQYF.

The chain couples TRBV6-5 to TRBJ2-3; no reliable D call. This CDR3 comprises 15 residues. CDR1 is MNHEY and CDR2 is SVGAGI in the germline V gene. Trimming stripped 0 bases from V and 0 bases from J, with 7 bases between. Written as DNA, the CDR3 is TGTGCCAGCAGTTACTCCCTTGGGAGCACAGATACGCAGTATTTT. Its protein is CASSYSLGSTDTQYF.

This clone was seen a single time. The CDR3 reads CASSQDPQRSAYNEQFF. CDR3 in DNA: TGTGCCAGCAGCCAAGATCCCCAGCGGTCCGCCTACAATGAGCAGTTCTTC. The J gene is TRBJ2-7, the V gene TRBV4-2; maybe TRBD2 (5 bases). The J call may be mistaken, given a closer DNA end match to TRBJ2-1. Germline V CDR1 and CDR2: LGHNA, YNFKEQ. The CDR3 is 17 residues long.

The chain has TRBV4-2 and TRBJ2-5; D might be TRBD2 (5 bases). Germline V gives CDR1 LGHNA, CDR2 YNFKEQ. Trimming removed 0 bases at V and 8 bases at J, with 16 bases between. This CDR3 has 15 amino acids. For the CDR3, the DNA is TGTGCCAGCAGCCAAGATGCCCCAGGACTGGGTACCCAGTACTTC. This encodes CASSQDAPGLGTQYF.

This sequence joins TRBV7-9 and TRBJ1-5; D gene unclear. Germline V lookup: CDR1 SEHNR, CDR2 FQNEAQ (reference sequence). The CDR3 spans 18 residues. The ends were cut back, 2 bases at V and 5 bases at J, with 22 bases in the middle. The CDR3 coding sequence is TGTGCCAGCAGCTTAACTGGTTCACTGGGATCGGCTGATCAGCCCCAGCATTTT. Residues: CASSLTGSLGSADQPQHF.

V gene TRBV28 combines with J gene TRBJ1-2; TRBD1 agrees at 7 bases. CDR1 is MDHEN and CDR2 is SYDVKM in the germline V gene. V dropped 2 bases and J dropped 0; count of bases not matched to a gene: 3. CDR3 length: 15 residues. The CDR3 loop reads CASSLQRGPNYGYTF. The CDR3 DNA reads as TGTGCCAGCAGTTTACAGAGGGGGCCTAACTATGGCTACACCTTC.

This sequence joins TRBV12-3 or TRBV12-4 and TRBJ1-5; perhaps TRBD1 as D (5 bases). Trimming took 6 bases from V and 6 from J, leaving 12 bases between them. The CDR3 contains 13 residues. CDR3 loop: CASREVQGQPQHF. CDR3 nucleotides: TGTGCCAGCAGGGAAGTTCAGGGTCAGCCCCAGCATTTT.

The rearrangement uses TRBV6-5 and TRBJ2-1; TRBD2 aligns across 10 bases. This CDR3 is built from 16 residues. The V gene's germline CDR1 is MNHEY and CDR2 SVGAGI. V lost 4 bases, J lost 10 bases, and 13 bases stayed unmatched. CDR3 DNA sequence: TGTGCCAGCAGTTTAATCGAAGCGGGAGGGCTTCGCGAGCAGTTCTTC. Translating it yields CASSLIEAGGLREQFF.

The DNA of the CDR3 is TGTGCCTGGAGTGTACACCCCCCGGGGCCCGAGCAGTACTTC. Its translation: CAWSVHPPGPEQYF. V usage is TRBV30 and J usage is TRBJ2-7, with D perhaps TRBD1 or TRBD2 (5 bases each). V was trimmed by 0 bases and J by 6 bases, leaving 15 bases between them. The CDR3 is made up of 14 amino acids. Germline CDR1 and CDR2: GTSNPN and SVGIG (reference sequence).

V is TRBV19 and J is TRBJ2-1; tentative D call: TRBD1 (6 bases). The CDR3 contains 14 residues. Germline CDR1 and CDR2: LNHDA and SQIVND (reference sequence). V was trimmed by 4 bases and J by 3 bases, leaving 10 bases between them. CDR3 coding DNA: TGTGCCAGTAGTACCCGGGACAACTACAATGAGCAGTTCTTC. This encodes CASSTRDNYNEQFF.

This chain links TRBV7-8 with TRBJ2-7; 9 positions match TRBD2. Germline V lookup: CDR1 SGHVS, CDR2 FQNEAQ. V lost 1 base, J lost 6 bases, and 10 bases stayed unmatched. The CDR3 has 16 amino acids. For the CDR3, the DNA is TGTGCCAGCAGCTTAGGGGTTTTACTAGCGGGCCGCGAGCAGTACTTC. Its translation is CASSLGVLLAGREQYF.

This clone turned up a few times. This rearrangement joins TRBV7-3 to TRBJ2-1, with no clear D. This CDR3 comprises 12 residues. Between the trimmed V and J ends, which lost 7 bases and 5 bases, there was a span of 9 bases. The V gene's germline CDR1 is SGHTA and CDR2 FQGTGA. The CDR3 loop is CASKTNHNEQFF. In DNA, the CDR3 is TGTGCCAGCAAAACTAACCACAATGAGCAGTTCTTC.

The CDR3 DNA reads as TGTGCCAGCATCACGGGGGACACTAACTATGGCTACACCTTC. This translates into CASITGDTNYGYTF. V usage is TRBV6-5 and J usage is TRBJ1-2; TRBD1 might be the D (6 bases). Per germline, CDR1 MNHEY and CDR2 SVGAGI. The CDR3 sequence is 14 residues long. Trimming stripped 7 bases from V and 0 bases from J, with 12 bases between.

This chain connects TRBV6-2 or TRBV6-3 to TRBJ2-2; D is unresolved. Trimming stripped 2 bases from V and 6 bases from J, with 10 bases between. CDR1 MNHEY and CDR2 SVGEGT come from the germline V gene. This CDR3 contains 14 residues. Here the CDR3 reads CASSYRRIAGELFF. CDR3 bases: TGTGCCAGCAGTTACCGCCGGATCGCCGGGGAGCTGTTTTTT.

The DNA of the CDR3 is TGTGCCGAGGGGGGGGCGGCCGGGGAGCTGTTTTTT. It translates to CAEGGAAGELFF. The chain joins TRBV7-2 to TRBJ2-2, with a possible D match to TRBD2 (7 bases). Germline CDR1 reads SGHTA; CDR2 reads FQGNSA. The CDR3 length is 12 residues. The V end lost 11 bases, the J end lost 6 bases, and 13 bases lay between the germline ends.

The V and J genes are TRBV24-1 and TRBJ2-5; no clear D gene. The CDR3 spans 20 residues. V lost 0 bases and J lost 1, with 23 bases in between. Germline CDR1 reads KGHDR; CDR2 reads SFDVKD. The CDR3: CATSDLESSPRPPRQETQYF. CDR3 coding DNA: TGTGCCACCAGTGATTTGGAATCATCTCCCCGCCCCCCGCGCCAAGAGACCCAGTACTTC.

This sequence joins TRBV19 and TRBJ1-1; TRBD1 agrees at 10 bases. J lost 5 bases, V lost 7 bases, and 7 bases had no gene match. In germline, CDR1 is LNHDA, CDR2 SQIVND (reference sequence). There are 14 residues in the CDR3. Here the CDR3 reads CASIQDRGDTEAFF. The CDR3 DNA sequence: TGTGCCAGTATCCAGGACAGGGGGGATACTGAAGCTTTCTTT.